This T cell receptor (beta chain) was identified in a study of blood T cell repertoires in COVID-19. The overall study: Sources were T cells, B-cell-depleted T cells, or PBMCs; the material itself was cDNA or gDNA.

The CDR3 consists of 16 residues. Germline V gene data show CDR1 as SGHTA and CDR2 as FQGNSA. The V gene end was trimmed by 5 bases and the J gene end by 7 bases; junction bases not matched to a gene: 11. The method was immunoSEQ multiplex PCR; TCRdb's version includes in-frame clones alone and lacks a portion of them. The repertoire holds approximately 74,000 clones, roughly 84% seen once, with more than 2% in the top ten. The receptor was isolated from a man aged 80 or over with active or convalescent COVID-19. Input material: peripheral blood. The chain uses TRBV7-2 and TRBJ2-1; 10 nucleotides align to TRBD2. The CDR3 nucleotides read TGTGCCAGCAGCGCCCAGAGCGGGGGGGCAATTAATGAGCAGTTCTTC. This translates into CASSAQSGGAINEQFF. Together with reference TRBV7-2 and TRBJ2-1, the CDR3 gives the full variable domain: GAGVSQSPSNKVTEKGKDVELRCDPISGHTALYWYRQSLGQGLEFLIYFQGNSAPDKSGLPSDRFSAERTGGSVSTLTIQRTQQEDSAVYLCASSAQSGGAINEQFFGPGTRLTVL.